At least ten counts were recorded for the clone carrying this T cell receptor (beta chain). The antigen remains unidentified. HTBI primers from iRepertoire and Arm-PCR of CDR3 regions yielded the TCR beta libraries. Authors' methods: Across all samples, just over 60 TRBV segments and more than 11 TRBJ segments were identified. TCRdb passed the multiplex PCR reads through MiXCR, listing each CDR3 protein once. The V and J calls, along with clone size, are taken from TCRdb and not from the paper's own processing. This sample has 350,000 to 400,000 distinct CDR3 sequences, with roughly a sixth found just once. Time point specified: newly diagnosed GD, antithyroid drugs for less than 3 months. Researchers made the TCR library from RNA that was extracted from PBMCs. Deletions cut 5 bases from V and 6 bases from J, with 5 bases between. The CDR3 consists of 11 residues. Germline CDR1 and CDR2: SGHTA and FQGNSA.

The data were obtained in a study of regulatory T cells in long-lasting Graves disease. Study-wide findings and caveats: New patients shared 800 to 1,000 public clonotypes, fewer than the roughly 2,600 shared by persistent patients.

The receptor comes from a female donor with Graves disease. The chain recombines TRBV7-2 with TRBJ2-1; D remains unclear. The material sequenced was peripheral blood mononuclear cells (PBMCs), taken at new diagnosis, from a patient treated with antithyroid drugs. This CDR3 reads CASSPTNEQFF. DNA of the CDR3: TGTGCCAGCAGCCCTACCAATGAGCAGTTCTTC.